The sequence of this T cell receptor beta chain was determined in a study of OX40 agonist ivuxolimab in advanced cancers. The overall study: Patients received ivuxolimab, an agonistic anti-OX40 (CD134) antibody.

With 3 bases removed from V and 5 bases from J, the gap between germline ends came to 7 bases. CDR3 length equals 11 residues. Germline CDR1 is DFQATT and CDR2 is SNEGSKA (reference sequence). Some clones are missing from TCRdb's copy, which holds only in-frame ones; the method was immunoSEQ multiplex PCR. This table has approximately 27,000 clones, about 79% appearing once. J is TRBJ1-1 and V is TRBV20-1; weak D call: TRBD1 (5 bases). Sequenced here: CD4+ or CD8+ T cells sorted from blood, sampled in a trial of the OX40 agonist ivuxolimab. The receptor's source is an adult with an advanced solid tumor such as melanoma, head and neck, liver or kidney cancer. CDR3: CSARGGTEAFF. Written as DNA, the CDR3 is TGCAGTGCTAGGGGGGGTACTGAAGCTTTCTTT.